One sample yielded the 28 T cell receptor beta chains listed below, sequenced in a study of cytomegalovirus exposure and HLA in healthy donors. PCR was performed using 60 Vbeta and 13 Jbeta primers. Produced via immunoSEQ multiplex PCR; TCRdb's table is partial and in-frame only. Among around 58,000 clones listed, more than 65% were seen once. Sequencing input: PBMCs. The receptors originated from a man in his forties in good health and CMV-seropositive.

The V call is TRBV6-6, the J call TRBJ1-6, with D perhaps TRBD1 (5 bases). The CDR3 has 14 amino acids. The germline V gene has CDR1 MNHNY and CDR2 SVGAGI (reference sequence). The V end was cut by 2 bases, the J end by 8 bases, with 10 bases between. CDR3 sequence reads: CASSYGGSDSPLHF. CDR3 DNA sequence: TGTGCCAGCAGTTACGGGGGGTCGGATTCACCCCTCCACTTT.

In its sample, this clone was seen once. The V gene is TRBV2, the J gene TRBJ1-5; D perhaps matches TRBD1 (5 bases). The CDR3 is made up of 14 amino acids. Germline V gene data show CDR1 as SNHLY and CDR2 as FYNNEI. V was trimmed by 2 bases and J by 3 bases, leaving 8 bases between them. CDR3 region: CASSESTVNQPQHF. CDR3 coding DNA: TGTGCCAGCAGTGAATCGACAGTCAATCAGCCCCAGCATTTT.

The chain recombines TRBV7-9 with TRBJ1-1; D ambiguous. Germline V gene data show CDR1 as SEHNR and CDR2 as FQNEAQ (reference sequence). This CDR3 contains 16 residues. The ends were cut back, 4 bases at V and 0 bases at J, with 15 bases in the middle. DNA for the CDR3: TGTGCCAGCAGCTATCCCCAAAGTAGTATGAACACTGAAGCTTTCTTT. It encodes CASSYPQSSMNTEAFF.

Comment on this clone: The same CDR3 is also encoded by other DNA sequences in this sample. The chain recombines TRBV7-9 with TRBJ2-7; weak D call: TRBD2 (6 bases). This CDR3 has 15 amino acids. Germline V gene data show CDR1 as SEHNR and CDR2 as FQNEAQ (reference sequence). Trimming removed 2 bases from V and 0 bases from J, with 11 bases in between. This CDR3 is CASSLTGTGSYEQYF. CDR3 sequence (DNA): TGTGCCAGCAGCTTAACTGGGACTGGCTCCTACGAGCAGTACTTC.

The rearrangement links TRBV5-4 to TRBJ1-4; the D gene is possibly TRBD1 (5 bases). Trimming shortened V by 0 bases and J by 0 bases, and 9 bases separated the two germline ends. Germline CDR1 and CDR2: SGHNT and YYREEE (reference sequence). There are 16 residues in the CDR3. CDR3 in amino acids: CASSLGQGSTNEKLFF. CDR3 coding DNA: TGTGCCAGCAGCTTGGGGCAGGGATCAACTAATGAAAAACTGTTTTTT.

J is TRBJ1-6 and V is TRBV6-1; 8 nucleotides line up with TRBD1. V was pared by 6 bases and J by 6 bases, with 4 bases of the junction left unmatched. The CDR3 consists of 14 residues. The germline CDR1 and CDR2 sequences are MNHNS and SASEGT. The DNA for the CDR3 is TGTGCCAGCAGCCCGGACAGGGCTAATTCACCCCTCCACTTT. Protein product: CASSPDRANSPLHF.

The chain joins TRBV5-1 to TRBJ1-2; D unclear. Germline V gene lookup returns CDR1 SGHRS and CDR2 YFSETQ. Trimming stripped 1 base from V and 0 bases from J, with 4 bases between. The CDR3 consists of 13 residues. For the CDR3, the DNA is TGCGCCAGCAGCTTGTCGGCTAACTATGGCTACACCTTC. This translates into CASSLSANYGYTF. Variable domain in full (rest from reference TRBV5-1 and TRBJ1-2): KAGVTQTPRYLIKTRGQQVTLSCSPISGHRSVSWYQQTPGQGLQFLFEYFSETQRNKGNFPGRFSGRQFSNSRSEMNVSTLELGDSALYLCASSLSANYGYTFGSGTRLTVV.

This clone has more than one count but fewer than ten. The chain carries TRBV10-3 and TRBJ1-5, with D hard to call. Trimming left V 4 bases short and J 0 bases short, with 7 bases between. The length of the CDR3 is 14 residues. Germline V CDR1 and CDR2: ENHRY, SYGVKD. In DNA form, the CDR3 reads TGTGCCATCAGTGGGGCAGATAGCAATCAGCCCCAGCATTTT. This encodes CAISGADSNQPQHF.

CDR3 residues: CASSEAKTGGPYEQYF. As DNA, the CDR3 is TGTGCCAGCAGTGAAGCCAAGACGGGGGGGCCCTACGAGCAGTACTTC. The rearrangement uses TRBV2 and TRBJ2-7, with 8 nucleotides matching TRBD2. CDR3 length equals 16 residues. Germline V CDR1 and CDR2: SNHLY, FYNNEI. Trimming cost V 0 bases and J 2 bases; bases outside gene matches: 6.

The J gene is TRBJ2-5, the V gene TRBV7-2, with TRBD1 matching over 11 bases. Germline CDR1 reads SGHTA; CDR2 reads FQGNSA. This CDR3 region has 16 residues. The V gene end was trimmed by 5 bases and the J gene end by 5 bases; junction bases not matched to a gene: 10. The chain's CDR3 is CASSTTAGTGGETQYF. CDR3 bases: TGTGCCAGCAGCACTACTGCCGGGACAGGGGGGGAGACCCAGTACTTC.

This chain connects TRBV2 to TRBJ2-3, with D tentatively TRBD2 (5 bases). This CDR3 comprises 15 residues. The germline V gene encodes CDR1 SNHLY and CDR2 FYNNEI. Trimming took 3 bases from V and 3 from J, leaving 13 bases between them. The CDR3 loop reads CASSDEGEGTDTQYF. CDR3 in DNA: TGTGCCAGCAGTGATGAGGGTGAGGGTACAGATACGCAGTATTTT.

DNA of the CDR3: TGTGCCAGCAGCTTAGGGCGGATCGGGGAGCTGTTTTTT. Its protein product is CASSLGRIGELFF. The chain links TRBV7-6 to TRBJ2-2; no reliable D call. This CDR3 is built from 13 residues. Germline CDR1 and CDR2: SGHVS and FNYEAQ. The V gene lost 1 base and the J gene lost 7 bases, with 7 bases spanning the gap.

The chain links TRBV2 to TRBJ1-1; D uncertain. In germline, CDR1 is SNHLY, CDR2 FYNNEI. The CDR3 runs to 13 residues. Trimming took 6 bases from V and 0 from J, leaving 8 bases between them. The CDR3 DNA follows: TGTGCCAGCAGAGTAGACATGAACACTGAAGCTTTCTTT. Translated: CASRVDMNTEAFF.

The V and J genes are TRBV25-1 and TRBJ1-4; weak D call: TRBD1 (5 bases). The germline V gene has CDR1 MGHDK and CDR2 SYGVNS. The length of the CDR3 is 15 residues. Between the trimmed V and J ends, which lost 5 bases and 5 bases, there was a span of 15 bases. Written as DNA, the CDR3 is TGTGCCAGCAGTCCCCACATGGGGGGGAATGAAAAACTGTTTTTT. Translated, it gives CASSPHMGGNEKLFF.

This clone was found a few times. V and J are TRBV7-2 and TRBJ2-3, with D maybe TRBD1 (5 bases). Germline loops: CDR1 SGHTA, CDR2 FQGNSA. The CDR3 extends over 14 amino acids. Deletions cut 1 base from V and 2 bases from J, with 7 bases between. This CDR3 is CASSLGTLTDTQYF. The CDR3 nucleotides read TGTGCCAGCAGCTTAGGGACACTCACAGATACGCAGTATTTT.

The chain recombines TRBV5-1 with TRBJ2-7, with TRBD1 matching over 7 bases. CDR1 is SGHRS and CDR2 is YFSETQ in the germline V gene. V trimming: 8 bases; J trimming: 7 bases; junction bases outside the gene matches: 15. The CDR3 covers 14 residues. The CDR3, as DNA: TGCGCCAGAATCAACGACAGGGTTCGTGGGGAGCAGTACTTC. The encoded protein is CARINDRVRGEQYF.

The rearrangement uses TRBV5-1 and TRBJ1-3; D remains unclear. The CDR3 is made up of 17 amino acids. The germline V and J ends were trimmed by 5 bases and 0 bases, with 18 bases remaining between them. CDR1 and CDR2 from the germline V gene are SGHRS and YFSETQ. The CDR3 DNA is TGCGCCAGCAGGGCTACATACACGGGGTTCTCTGGAAACACCATATATTTT. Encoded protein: CASRATYTGFSGNTIYF.

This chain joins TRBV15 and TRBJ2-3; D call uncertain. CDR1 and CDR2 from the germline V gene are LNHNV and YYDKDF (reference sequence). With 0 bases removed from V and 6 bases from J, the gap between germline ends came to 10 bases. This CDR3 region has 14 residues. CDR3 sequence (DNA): TGTGCCACCAGCAGAGATCTCGTGGAGGATACGCAGTATTTT. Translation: CATSRDLVEDTQYF.

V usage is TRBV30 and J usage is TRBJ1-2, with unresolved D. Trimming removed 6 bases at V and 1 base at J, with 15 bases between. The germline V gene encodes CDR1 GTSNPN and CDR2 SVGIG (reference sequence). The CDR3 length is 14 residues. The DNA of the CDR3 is TGTGCCTGCCCCCGGTCCCCCCGTAACTATGGCTACACCTTC. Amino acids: CACPRSPRNYGYTF.

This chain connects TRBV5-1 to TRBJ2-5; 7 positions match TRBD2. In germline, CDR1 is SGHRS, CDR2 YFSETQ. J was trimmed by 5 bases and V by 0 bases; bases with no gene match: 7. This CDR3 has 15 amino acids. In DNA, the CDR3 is TGCGCCAGCAGCTTGGTAGGGACTACAGGCGAGACCCAGTACTTC. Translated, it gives CASSLVGTTGETQYF. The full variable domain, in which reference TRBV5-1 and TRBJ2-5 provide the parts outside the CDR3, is KAGVTQTPRYLIKTRGQQVTLSCSPISGHRSVSWYQQTPGQGLQFLFEYFSETQRNKGNFPGRFSGRQFSNSRSEMNVSTLELGDSALYLCASSLVGTTGETQYFGPGTRLLVL.

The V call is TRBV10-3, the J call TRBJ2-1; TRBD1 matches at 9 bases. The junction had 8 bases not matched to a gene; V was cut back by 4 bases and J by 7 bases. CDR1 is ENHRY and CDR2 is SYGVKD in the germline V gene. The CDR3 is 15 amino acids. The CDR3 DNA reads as TGTGCCATCAGTGCCGGGACAGGGAACAAGAATGAGCAGTTCTTC. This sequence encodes CAISAGTGNKNEQFF.

The CDR3 DNA reads as TGTGCCAGCAGCCGATTCGACAGTAGCACAGATACGCAGTATTTT. Protein product: CASSRFDSSTDTQYF. V and J are TRBV14 and TRBJ2-3, with D maybe TRBD1 (5 bases). CDR3 size: 15 residues. Germline V lookup: CDR1 SGHDN, CDR2 FVKESK. V was trimmed by 4 bases and J by 0 bases, leaving 11 bases between them.

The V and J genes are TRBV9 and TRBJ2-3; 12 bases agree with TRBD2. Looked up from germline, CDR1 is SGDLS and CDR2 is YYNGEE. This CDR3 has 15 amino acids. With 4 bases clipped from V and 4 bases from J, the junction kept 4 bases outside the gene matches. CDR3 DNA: TGTGCCAGCAGCACTAGCGGGGGGTTCGCAGATACGCAGTATTTT. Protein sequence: CASSTSGGFADTQYF.

CDR3 residues: CAWTSGGNTGELFF. The DNA for the CDR3 is TGTGCCTGGACTAGCGGGGGGAACACCGGGGAGCTGTTTTTT. This chain joins TRBV30 and TRBJ2-2, with 10 nucleotides matching TRBD2. In germline, CDR1 is GTSNPN, CDR2 SVGIG (reference sequence). This CDR3 has 14 amino acids. The ends lost 4 bases at V and 1 base at J; junction bases unmatched: 0.

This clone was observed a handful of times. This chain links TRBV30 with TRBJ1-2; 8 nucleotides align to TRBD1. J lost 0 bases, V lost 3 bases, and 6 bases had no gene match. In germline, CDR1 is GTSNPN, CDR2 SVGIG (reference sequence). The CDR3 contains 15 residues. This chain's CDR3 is CAWSADRGANYGYTF. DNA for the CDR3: TGTGCCTGGAGCGCTGACAGGGGAGCTAACTATGGCTACACCTTC.

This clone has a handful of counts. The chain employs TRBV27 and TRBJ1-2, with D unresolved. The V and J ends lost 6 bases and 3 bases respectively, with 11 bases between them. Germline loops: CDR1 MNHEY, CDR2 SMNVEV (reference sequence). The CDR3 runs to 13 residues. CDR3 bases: TGTGCCAGCAGGATTGGGCCCCACTATGGCTACACCTTC. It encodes CASRIGPHYGYTF.

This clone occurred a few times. CDR3 nucleotides: TGTGCCAGTAGCCTCGATCGGTCGGGAAACACCATATATTTT. This codes for CASSLDRSGNTIYF. This chain uses TRBV19 with TRBJ1-3, with D uncertain. Per germline, CDR1 LNHDA and CDR2 SQIVND (reference sequence). The V and J ends lost 6 bases and 4 bases respectively, with 13 bases between them. There are 14 residues in the CDR3.

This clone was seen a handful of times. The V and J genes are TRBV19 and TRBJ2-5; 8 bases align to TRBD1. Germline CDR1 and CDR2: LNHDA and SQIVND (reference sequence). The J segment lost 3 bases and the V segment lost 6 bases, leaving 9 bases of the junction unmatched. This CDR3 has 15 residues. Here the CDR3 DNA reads TGTGCCAGTAGGTCCAGGGGGCGCTTAGAAGAGACCCAGTACTTC. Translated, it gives CASRSRGRLEETQYF.